Shown below are 11 T cell receptor beta chains from a single sample sequenced in a study of Graves' ophthalmopathy and Graves' hyperthyroidism. Amplification of the TCR beta CDR3 regions used RNA transcripts (as template). First-round RT-PCR used HTBI primers; second-round multiplex PCR followed. TCRdb used MiXCR to reprocess the multiplex PCR reads, holding one entry per CDR3 protein. The sample contains around 400,000 distinct CDR3 sequences, about 18% of which appear only once. Sequenced material: peripheral blood. The receptors shown here come from a woman aged 18 to 35 with Graves' ophthalmopathy.

At least ten counts were recorded for this clonotype. The rearrangement joins TRBV7-2 to TRBJ1-1, with 11 bases identical to TRBD1. Germline CDR1 and CDR2: SGHTA and FQGNSA. V was pared by 2 bases and J by 5 bases, with 1 base of the junction left unmatched. The CDR3 loop spans 14 amino acids. The DNA for the CDR3 is TGTGCCAGCAGCTTAAGGGACAGGGGGACTGAAGCTTTCTTT. It specifies CASSLRDRGTEAFF.

This clonotype was recorded at least ten times. The chain recombines TRBV5-1 with TRBJ2-7, with 7 bases matching TRBD2. The length of the CDR3 is 15 residues. Germline values: CDR1 SGHRS, CDR2 YFSETQ. The junction had 17 bases not matched to a gene; V was cut back by 7 bases and J by 7 bases. CDR3 protein: CASSGGGGSPSEQYF. Written as DNA, the CDR3 is TGCGCCAGCTCGGGGGGAGGCGGGAGTCCGTCAGAGCAGTACTTC. The variable domain in full, with the rest retrieved from reference TRBV5-1 and TRBJ2-7, is KAGVTQTPRYLIKTRGQQVTLSCSPISGHRSVSWYQQTPGQGLQFLFEYFSETQRNKGNFPGRFSGRQFSNSRSEMNVSTLELGDSALYLCASSGGGGSPSEQYFGPGTRLTVT.

This clonotype was seen at least ten times. CDR3 loop: CASSQIRQKETQYF. CDR3 coding DNA: TGCGCCAGCAGCCAAATACGACAGAAAGAGACCCAGTACTTC. The chain joins TRBV4-1 to TRBJ2-5; tentative D call: TRBD1 (5 bases). V was pared by 2 bases and J by 3 bases, with 10 bases between. Germline lookup yields CDR1 MGHRA and CDR2 YSYEKL. The CDR3 has 14 amino acids.

Many counts were recorded for this clonotype. V is TRBV6-5 and J is TRBJ2-2; possibly TRBD1 or TRBD2 for D (6 bases each). Trimming cost V 0 bases and J 6 bases, with 17 bases left between them. CDR1 MNHEY and CDR2 SVGAGI come from the germline V gene. This CDR3 is built from 17 residues. The CDR3 reads CASSYSKGGGYSGELFF. As DNA, the CDR3 is TGTGCCAGCAGTTACTCGAAGGGGGGAGGCTATTCCGGGGAGCTGTTTTTT.

This clonotype has ten or more counts. Its ends do not fully match the called genes, so a read error is possible. The chain has TRBV6-2 or TRBV6-3 and TRBJ1-1; D perhaps matches TRBD1 (5 bases). The CDR3 contains 11 residues. CDR1 is MNHEY, CDR2 SVGEGT, per germline. The DNA of the CDR3 is TGTGCCAGCAGCCCGGGACCGAGCTTCGACTTT. This encodes CASSPGPSFDF.

This clonotype was observed many times. This sequence joins TRBV6-5 and TRBJ2-7, with D possibly TRBD2 on 5 matching bases. V was pared by 8 bases and J by 4 bases, with 12 bases between. The CDR3 is made up of 12 amino acids. The germline V gene encodes CDR1 MNHEY and CDR2 SVGAGI. The CDR3 sequence is CASSGYQYEQYF. The CDR3 bases are TGTGCCAGCTCGGGATACCAGTACGAGCAGTACTTC.

Ten or more counts support this clonotype. V usage is TRBV6-5 and J usage is TRBJ2-2; D is possibly TRBD1 (6 bases). The CDR3 spans 16 residues. Germline assignment: CDR1 MNHEY and CDR2 SVGAGI. Between the trimmed V and J ends, which lost 2 bases and 7 bases, there was a span of 17 bases. CDR3 sequence: CASSYLDRREDGELFF. The CDR3, as DNA: TGTGCCAGCAGTTACCTGGACAGACGTGAGGACGGGGAGCTGTTTTTT.

The sample holds many counts of this clonotype. The rearrangement joins TRBV5-1 to TRBJ2-2, with 10 positions matching TRBD2. V lost 6 bases to trimming and J lost 6 bases; unmatched junction nucleotides: 11. The germline V gene encodes CDR1 SGHRS and CDR2 YFSETQ. This CDR3 has 16 amino acids. For the CDR3, the DNA is TGCGCCAGCACCCCCCTAGCGGGAGATGTGGCCGGGGAGCTGTTTTTT. It codes for CASTPLAGDVAGELFF.

This clonotype was observed at least ten times. This sequence joins TRBV30 and TRBJ1-2; D is undetermined. V shed 1 base and J shed 8 bases, with 11 bases lying between them. CDR3 length: 12 residues. The germline V gene has CDR1 GTSNPN and CDR2 SVGIG (reference sequence). The CDR3 protein is CAWSDEGAGYTF. DNA for the CDR3: TGTGCCTGGAGTGACGAGGGTGCCGGCTACACCTTC. Complete variable domain (other parts from reference TRBV30 and TRBJ1-2): SQTIHQWPATLVQPVGSPLSLECTVEGTSNPNLYWYRQAAGRGLQLLFYSVGIGQISSEVPQNLSASRPQDRQFILSSKKLLLSDSGFYLCAWSDEGAGYTFGSGTRLTVV.

This chain uses TRBV5-1 with TRBJ2-5, with D perhaps TRBD1 (6 bases). V lost 0 bases and J lost 2, with 29 bases in between. CDR3 length: 21 amino acids. Germline V gene lookup returns CDR1 SGHRS and CDR2 YFSETQ. The CDR3, as DNA: TGCGCCAGCAGCTTGGATCGGACTCAGGGGAGTGGGTTCTGGGGACAAGAGACCCAGTACTTC. Encoded protein: CASSLDRTQGSGFWGQETQYF.

This clonotype was recorded at least ten times. The chain employs TRBV6-5 and TRBJ2-7; 11 bases are shared with TRBD2. CDR1 and CDR2 (germline): MNHEY, SVGAGI. The CDR3 is 16 amino acids. The ends lost 6 bases at V and 0 bases at J; junction bases unmatched: 7. The CDR3 DNA reads as TGTGCCAGCAGGCTTGTCACTAGCGGGAGCTCCTACGAGCAGTACTTC. Amino acid sequence: CASRLVTSGSSYEQYF.